This paragraph covers one T cell receptor (beta chain) sequence. This record belongs to a study of CD8 T cells in Susac syndrome. With random hexamers, reverse transcription was performed on about 0.45 to 1 ug of RNA. TCRdb independently ran MiXCR on the immunoSEQ multiplex PCR reads; one entry per CDR3 protein. This sample has approximately 190,000 distinct CDR3 sequences, with 90% to 96% found just once. In germline, CDR1 is DFQATT, CDR2 SNEGSKA (reference sequence). CDR3 size: 14 residues. V was trimmed by 3 bases and J by 5 bases, leaving 17 bases between them. Material for sequencing was CD4+ T cells from PBMCs. The rearrangement joins TRBV20-1 to TRBJ2-7; possibly TRBD2 for D (6 bases). This TCR derives from a human donor with Susac syndrome. The CDR3 region is CSASKRAGSDEQYF. The DNA of the CDR3 is TGCAGTGCTAGTAAGAGGGCGGGGAGCGACGAGCAGTACTTC.